This TCR beta chain was identified during a study of blood T cell repertoires in COVID-19. As for the study in general: COVID-19 samples, acute and convalescent, were from the United States, Italy and Spain.

Those enrolled, adults aged roughly 18 to 95 years, came from about two dozen US areas. Clinical histories supplied by participants themselves formed the basis of cohort assignment. There are 14 residues in the CDR3. Germline V gives CDR1 MDHEN, CDR2 SYDVKM. V dropped 10 bases and J dropped 4; count of bases not matched to a gene: 10. The table came from immunoSEQ multiplex PCR; TCRdb's copy has only in-frame clones and leaves some out. Here the sample spans fewer than 250,000 clones, around 85% being singletons. Input material: PBMCs or T cells enriched from blood (not recorded which). The receptor comes from a woman in her twenties or thirties who had recovered from COVID-19. The chain links TRBV28 to TRBJ1-2, with TRBD1 matching over 9 bases. The DNA of the CDR3 is TGTGCCATAGGACAGGGGATTGGGATCTATGGCTACACCTTC. Amino acids: CAIGQGIGIYGYTF.